The subject of this entry is one T cell receptor (beta chain). In the study's own analysis: Out-of-frame sequences were removed, leaving about 2.2 million distinct TCRbeta sequences. Assay: immunoSEQ multiplex PCR; the TCRdb copy retains only in-frame clones and omits some. That table is the source of V, J and clone size, and D and trimming were worked out from the DNA. The sample has some 95,000 clones; roughly 80% are singletons. This record comes from a study of memory CD4+ T cells and cytomegalovirus serostatus. The sort gate was single viable CD3+CD4+CD8-CD45RO+ cells for memory CD4+ T cells. The V and J ends lost 7 bases and 4 bases respectively, with 22 bases between them. Germline V gene data show CDR1 as MDHEN and CDR2 as SYDVKM. The CDR3 loop spans 16 amino acids.

The chain is built from TRBV28 and TRBJ1-1; weak D call: TRBD1 (5 bases). Sample: memory CD4+ T cells from blood. The receptor's source is an adult in good health and CMV-seropositive. In DNA, the CDR3 is TGTGCCAGCAATGCTCTGGGGACCGGTAGAGCCACTGAAGCTTTCTTT. Its translation: CASNALGTGRATEAFF.